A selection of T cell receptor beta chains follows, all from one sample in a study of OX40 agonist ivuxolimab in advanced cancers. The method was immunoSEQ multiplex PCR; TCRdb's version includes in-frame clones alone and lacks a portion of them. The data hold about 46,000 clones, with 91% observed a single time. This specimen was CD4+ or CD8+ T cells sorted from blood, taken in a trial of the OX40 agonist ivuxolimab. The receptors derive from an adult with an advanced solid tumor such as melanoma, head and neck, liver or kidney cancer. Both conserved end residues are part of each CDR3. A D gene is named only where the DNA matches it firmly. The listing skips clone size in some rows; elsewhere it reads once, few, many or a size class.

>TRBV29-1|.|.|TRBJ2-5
CSVERGFQETQYF
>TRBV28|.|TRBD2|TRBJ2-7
CASSSLAGWSYEQYF
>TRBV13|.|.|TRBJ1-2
CASSLGWGGSYGYTF
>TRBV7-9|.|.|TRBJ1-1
CASSPRDETTNTEAFF
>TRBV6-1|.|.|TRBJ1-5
CASRPDSYYNQPQHF
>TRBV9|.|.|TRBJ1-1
CASSQGGYNTEAFF
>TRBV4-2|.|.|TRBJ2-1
CASSPWGLSDEQFF
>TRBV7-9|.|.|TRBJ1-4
CASSDQQGTNEKLFF
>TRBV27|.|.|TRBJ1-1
CASSLRTEAFF
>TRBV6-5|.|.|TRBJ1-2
CASSYGGSYTF
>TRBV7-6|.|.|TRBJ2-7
CASSLGAGSYEQYF
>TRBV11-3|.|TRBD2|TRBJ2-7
CASSFSGGEQYF
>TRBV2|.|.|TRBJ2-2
CASSEAGDLTGELFF
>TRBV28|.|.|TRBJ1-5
CASSLVGGNQPQHF
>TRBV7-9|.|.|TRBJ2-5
CASSLVSVQETQYF
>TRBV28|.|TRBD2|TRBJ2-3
CASSSGTSGRFSDTQYF
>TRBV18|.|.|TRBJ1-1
CASSPGNRVNTEAFF
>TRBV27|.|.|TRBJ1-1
CASSSLSREAFF
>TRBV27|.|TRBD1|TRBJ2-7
CASSSGTGFYEQYF
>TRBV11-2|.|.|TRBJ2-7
CASSAPGSIYEQYF
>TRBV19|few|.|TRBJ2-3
CASSMGDSSTDTQYF
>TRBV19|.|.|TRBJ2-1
CATSISLSYNEQFF
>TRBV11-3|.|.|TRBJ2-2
CASSDLDPGELFF
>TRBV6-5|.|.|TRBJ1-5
CASSVSGQPQHF
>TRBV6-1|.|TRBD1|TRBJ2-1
CASSDGTDVYNEQFF
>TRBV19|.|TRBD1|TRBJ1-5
CASEDRAFSNQPQHF
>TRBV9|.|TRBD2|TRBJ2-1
CASSVSLAVNNEQFF
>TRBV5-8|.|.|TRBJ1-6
CASSPRLSSYNSPLHF
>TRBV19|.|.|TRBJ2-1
CASIERAVSSYNEQFF
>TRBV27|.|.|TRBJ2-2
CASSLYAGDYTGELFF
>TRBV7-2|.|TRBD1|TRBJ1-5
CASSPRTGEPNQPQHF
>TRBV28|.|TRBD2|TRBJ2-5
CASSLSAGGDRETQYF
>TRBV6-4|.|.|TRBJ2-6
CASSDSDSGANVLTF
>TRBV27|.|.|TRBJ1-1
CASSLYLNTEAFF
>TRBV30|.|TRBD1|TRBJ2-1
CAWSAGTGYNEQFF
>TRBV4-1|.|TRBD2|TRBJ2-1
CASSQESSGAYNEQFF
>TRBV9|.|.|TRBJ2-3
CASGLGGGGVTDTQYF
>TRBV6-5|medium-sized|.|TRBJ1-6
CASSPIREKISPLHF
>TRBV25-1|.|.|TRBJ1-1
CASSVGGRTEAFF
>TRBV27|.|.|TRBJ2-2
CASSWGSGELFF
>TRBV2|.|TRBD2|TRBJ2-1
CASSEGRQGIAGGEQFF
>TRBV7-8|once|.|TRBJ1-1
CASRPTLAEAFF